The present entry profiles one TCR beta chain with its context. Here immunoSEQ multiplex PCR was the method, and the copy in TCRdb shows in-frame clones only, minus some. The repertoire holds 71,000 or so clones, with around 81% as singletons. With V trimmed by 2 bases and J by 8 bases, 10 bases remained unmatched. Per the germline V gene, CDR1 is SGHRS and CDR2 is YFSETQ. The CDR3 loop spans 15 amino acids. This specimen belongs to a study of glioma-infiltrating T cells after dendritic cell vaccination. Study-level background: Autologous tumor lysate-pulsed dendritic cell vaccination was given between about 2003 and 2013.

This clonotype originated in a human donor with glioblastoma. The chain has TRBV5-1 and TRBJ2-1; 7 bases align to TRBD2. Here the sequenced sample was blood, taken before dendritic cell vaccination. This chain's CDR3 is CASSFSGGPWDEQFF. CDR3 coding DNA: TGCGCCAGCAGCTTTTCGGGGGGTCCTTGGGATGAGCAGTTCTTC.